This is a list of T cell receptor beta chains from one sample in a study of T cell changes during pregnancy in multiple sclerosis. Clones were sequenced by immunoSEQ multiplex PCR, and TCRdb holds only the in-frame ones, with some missing. Among about 83,000 clones listed, about 91% were seen once. The sequences come from PBMCs, collected in the first trimester of pregnancy. Every receptor here comes from a female donor in good health, serving as a control in a pregnancy study. Some clones in this sample may be carry-over from other donors' samples. CDR3s include the opening cysteine and the closing phenylalanine or tryptophan. Fields, in order: D gene, clone size, J gene, V gene, CDR3 protein, CDR3 DNA. A D gene is named only where the DNA matches it firmly. Part of the rows lack a size; the others show once, few, many or a class for expanded clones.

TRBD1 - TRBJ1-2 TRBV7-9 CASSTGTGGYHGYTF TGTGCCAGCAGCACCGGGACAGGGGGCTATCATGGCTACACCTTC
TRBD1 - TRBJ2-2 TRBV9 CASSEQGAGGELFF TGTGCCAGCAGCGAGCAGGGGGCGGGCGGGGAGCTGTTTTTT
- - TRBJ2-1 TRBV6-5 CASRTRGSYNEQFF TGTGCCAGCAGAACCCGGGGGAGCTACAATGAGCAGTTCTTC
TRBD1 - TRBJ2-7 TRBV6-5 CASSYSGTGFYEQYF TGTGCCAGCAGTTACTCGGGGACAGGGTTCTACGAGCAGTACTTC
- few TRBJ1-5 TRBV28 CASSLIRVGNQPQHF TGTGCCAGCAGTTTAATCAGGGTAGGGAATCAGCCCCAGCATTTT
TRBD1 - TRBJ2-5 TRBV19 CASRSDRGGTQYF TGTGCCAGTAGATCGGACAGGGGTGGGACCCAGTACTTC
- - TRBJ1-6 TRBV2 CASRITNSPLHF TGTGCCAGCCGTATCACAAATTCACCCCTCCACTTT
- - TRBJ2-3 TRBV9 CASSVAARAGRTDTQYF TGTGCCAGCAGCGTAGCGGCCAGGGCAGGGCGCACAGATACGCAGTATTTT
- - TRBJ2-3 TRBV7-9 CASSLPGISTDTQYF TGTGCCAGCAGCTTACCGGGTATTAGCACAGATACGCAGTATTTT
- once TRBJ1-1 TRBV28 CASSLQPSGEAFF TGTGCCAGCAGTTTACAACCCTCAGGGGAAGCTTTCTTT